This T cell receptor (beta chain) comes out of a study of T cells after somatic rescue of genetic block. Trimming left V 5 bases short and J 5 bases short, with 12 bases between. The CDR3 length is 13 residues. Per germline, CDR1 LNHNV and CDR2 YYDKDF (reference sequence). Sequencing used immunoSEQ multiplex PCR; TCRdb keeps in-frame clones, though not all of them. The profile shows 70,000 to 95,000 clones, about nine tenths of them singletons. The specimen was peripheral blood mononuclear cells (PBMCs). The receptor's source is a woman aged 18-30 years. The chain is built from TRBV15 and TRBJ1-1; D ambiguous. The CDR3 sequence: CATSRRRGTEAFF. CDR3 DNA sequence: TGTGCCACCAGCCGACGAAGAGGAACTGAAGCTTTCTTT.